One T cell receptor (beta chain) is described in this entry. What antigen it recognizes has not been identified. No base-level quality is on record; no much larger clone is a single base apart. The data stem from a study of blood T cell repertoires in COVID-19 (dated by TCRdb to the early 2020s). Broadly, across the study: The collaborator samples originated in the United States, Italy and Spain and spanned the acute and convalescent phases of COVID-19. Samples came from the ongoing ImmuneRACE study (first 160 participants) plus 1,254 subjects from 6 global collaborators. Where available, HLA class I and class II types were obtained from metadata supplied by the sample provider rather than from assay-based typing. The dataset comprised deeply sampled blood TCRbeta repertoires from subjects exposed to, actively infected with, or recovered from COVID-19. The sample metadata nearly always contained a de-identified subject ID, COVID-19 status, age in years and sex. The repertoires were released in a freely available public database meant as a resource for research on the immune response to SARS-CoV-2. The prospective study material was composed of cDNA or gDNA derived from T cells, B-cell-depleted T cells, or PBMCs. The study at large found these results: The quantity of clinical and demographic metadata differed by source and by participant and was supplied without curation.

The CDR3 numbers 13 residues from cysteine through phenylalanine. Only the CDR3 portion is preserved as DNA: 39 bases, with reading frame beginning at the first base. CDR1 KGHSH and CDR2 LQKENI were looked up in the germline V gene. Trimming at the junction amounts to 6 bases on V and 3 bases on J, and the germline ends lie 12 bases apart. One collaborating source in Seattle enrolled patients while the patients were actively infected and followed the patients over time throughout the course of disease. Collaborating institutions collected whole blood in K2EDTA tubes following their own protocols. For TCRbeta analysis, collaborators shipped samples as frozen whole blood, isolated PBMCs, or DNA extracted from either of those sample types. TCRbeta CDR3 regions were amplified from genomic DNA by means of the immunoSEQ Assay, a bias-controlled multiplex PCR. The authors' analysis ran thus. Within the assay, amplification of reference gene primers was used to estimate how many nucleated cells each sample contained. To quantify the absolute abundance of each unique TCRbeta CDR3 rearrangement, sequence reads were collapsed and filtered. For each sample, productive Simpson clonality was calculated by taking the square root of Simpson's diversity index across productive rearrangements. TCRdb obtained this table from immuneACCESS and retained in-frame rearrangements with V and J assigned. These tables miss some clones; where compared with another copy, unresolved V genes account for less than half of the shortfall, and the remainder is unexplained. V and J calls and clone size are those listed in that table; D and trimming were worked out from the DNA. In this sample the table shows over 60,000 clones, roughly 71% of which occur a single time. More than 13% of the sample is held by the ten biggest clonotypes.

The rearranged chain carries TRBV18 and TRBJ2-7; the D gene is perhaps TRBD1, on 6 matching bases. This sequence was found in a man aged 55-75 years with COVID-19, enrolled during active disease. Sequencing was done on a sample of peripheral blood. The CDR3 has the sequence CASSPGADYEQYF. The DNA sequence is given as TGTGCCAGCTCCCCAGGGGCAGACTACGAGCAGTACTTC.